The rows below give T cell receptor beta chains drawn from one sample of a study of cytomegalovirus exposure and HLA in healthy donors. Data came from immunoSEQ multiplex PCR; TCRdb stores just in-frame clones and leaves some out. The sample includes about 160,000 clones. Sequenced sample: PBMCs. All receptors derive from a woman in her fifties or sixties in good health and CMV-seronegative. CDR3s include the opening cysteine and the closing phenylalanine or tryptophan. The order of the fields is V gene, D gene, J gene, CDR3 protein. A D gene is named only where the DNA matches it firmly.

>TRBV7-3|-|TRBJ2-3
CASSFGSGIDTQYF
>TRBV7-2|TRBD2|TRBJ2-7
CASSSAGGQVYEQYF
>TRBV7-9|-|TRBJ2-2
CATHPGGPGYTGELFF
>TRBV18|-|TRBJ2-7
CASSRQGGSYEQYF
>TRBV29-1|TRBD2|TRBJ2-1
CSVEPGLASYNEQFF
>TRBV27|-|TRBJ1-5
CASSFAGGLPEPQHF
>TRBV5-1|-|TRBJ2-7
CASSLEESLAAYEQYF
>TRBV29-1|TRBD1|TRBJ1-2
CSVEDYGTGGRGNYGYTF
>TRBV6-6|TRBD1|TRBJ2-3
CASSYSKGAGADTQYF
>TRBV6-5|-|TRBJ1-1
CASSPDGMNTEAFF
>TRBV6-1|-|TRBJ2-7
CASRGSTGILYEQYF
>TRBV11-2|TRBD2|TRBJ2-1
CASSLLAGGHNEQFF
>TRBV9|TRBD1|TRBJ1-2
CASSVVQGNYGYTF
>TRBV19|-|TRBJ1-1
CASRIAGSADTEAFF
>TRBV18|-|-
CASSPGANYEQYF
>TRBV6-5|TRBD1|TRBJ2-7
CASNLLGQGRSEQYF
>TRBV5-1|TRBD1|TRBJ2-7
CASSTPGQLYEQYF
>TRBV4-3|-|TRBJ1-1
CASTGEWGSMNTEAFF
>TRBV19|TRBD1|TRBJ2-5
CASSLRTGGIKETQYF
>TRBV2|TRBD2|TRBJ2-1
CASSDSAGLGNEQFF
>TRBV6-5|TRBD1|TRBJ2-7
CASSTRGQGGYEQYF
>TRBV5-1|-|TRBJ1-3
CASSLASGNTIYF
>TRBV27|TRBD2|TRBJ2-7
CASRGLAPYEQYF
>TRBV6-1|-|TRBJ2-5
CASGSRGQETQYF
>TRBV9|TRBD2|TRBJ2-7
CASSVGSGRAHEQYF
>TRBV7-2|-|TRBJ1-4
CASSFYNEKLFF
>TRBV13|TRBD1|TRBJ1-2
CASNSGTGDNYGYTF
>TRBV7-9|-|TRBJ2-1
CASSRHRGNDNEQFF
>TRBV7-9|-|TRBJ2-7
CATGVTSYEQYF
>TRBV28|TRBD1|TRBJ2-2
CASSLFRDRGSGELFF
>TRBV6-5|TRBD1|TRBJ1-4
CASSYDRVKKLFF